The present TCR beta chain was sequenced within a study of patients and donors after allogeneic stem cell transplantation. TCRdb called the RT-PCR reads again in MiXCR, with one record for every CDR3 protein. The sample records 200,000 to 250,000 distinct CDR3 sequences, roughly 13% being singletons. The CDR3 is made up of 13 amino acids. Germline CDR1 SGHDN, CDR2 FVKESK. V was shortened by 0 bases and J by 6 bases, with 9 bases between the two germline ends. The V call is TRBV14, the J call TRBJ2-7; no clear D gene. Material: blood, either unsorted or a sorted T cell fraction (not recorded which). The clonotype was recovered from a human donor who was either an allogeneic HSCT recipient or a stem cell or donor lymphocyte infusion donor (not recorded which). It is not recorded whose cells these are; they may come from a transplant donor. The CDR3 DNA sequence: TGTGCCAGCAGCCAAGAATTGAAGGGCGAGCAGTACTTC. Translated: CASSQELKGEQYF.